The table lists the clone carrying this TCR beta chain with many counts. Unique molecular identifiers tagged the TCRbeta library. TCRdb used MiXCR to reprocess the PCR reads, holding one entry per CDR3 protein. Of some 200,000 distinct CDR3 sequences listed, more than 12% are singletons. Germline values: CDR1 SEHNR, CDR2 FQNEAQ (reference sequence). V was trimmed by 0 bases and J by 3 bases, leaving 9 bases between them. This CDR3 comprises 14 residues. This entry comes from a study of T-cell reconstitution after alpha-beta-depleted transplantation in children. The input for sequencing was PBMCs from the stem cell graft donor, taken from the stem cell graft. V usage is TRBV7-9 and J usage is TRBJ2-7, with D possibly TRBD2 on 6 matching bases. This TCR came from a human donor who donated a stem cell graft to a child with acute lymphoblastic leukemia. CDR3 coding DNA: TGTGCCAGCAGCTTAGCTGCTAGCGACTACGAGCAGTACTTC. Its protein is CASSLAASDYEQYF. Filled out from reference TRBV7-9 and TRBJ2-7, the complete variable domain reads DTGVSQNPRHKITKRGQNVTFRCDPISEHNRLYWYRQTLGQGPEFLTYFQNEAQLEKSRLLSDRFSAERPKGSFSTLEIQRTEQGDSAMYLCASSLAASDYEQYFGPGTRLTVT.